What follows is one T cell receptor (beta chain) and its context. The record originates from a study of blood T cell repertoires in COVID-19. Repertoires were generated with immunoSEQ multiplex PCR, while TCRdb's copy carries only in-frame clones and drops some. The table lists approximately 260,000 clones, roughly 87% of them singletons. Trimming cost V 10 bases and J 6 bases, with 15 bases left between them. In germline, CDR1 is ENHRY, CDR2 SYGVKD. The CDR3 has 13 amino acids. The receptor's source is a woman in her forties who had recovered from COVID-19. The chain recombines TRBV10-3 with TRBJ1-4; the D is unclear. The sample was peripheral blood. CDR3 region: CATQEGRDEKLFF. The CDR3 DNA reads as TGTGCCACGCAAGAGGGTAGGGATGAAAAACTGTTTTTT.